This TCR beta chain was identified during a study of cytomegalovirus exposure and HLA in healthy donors. Study results and limitations: Within a later analysis, the majority of CMV-associated TCR beta chains appeared HLA-restricted.

Points on this clone: What it binds is not known.

PCR was performed using 60 Vbeta and 13 Jbeta primers. Profiling relied on immunoSEQ multiplex PCR, and the TCRdb table lists in-frame clones only, not all of them. The table has 120,000 or so clones, 80% seen once; the top ten hold 1%. Input material: PBMCs. The clonotype originates from a middle-aged man in good health and CMV-seronegative.

Here the CDR3 reads CASRLALSSYNEQFF. CDR3 coding DNA: TGTGCCAGCAGACTAGCGTTGAGCTCCTACAATGAGCAGTTCTTC. The chain links TRBV2 to TRBJ2-1, with 7 bases aligning to TRBD2. Trimming at V came to 6 bases and at J to 0 bases, leaving 5 bases not matched to a gene. The CDR3 contains 15 residues. The germline gives CDR1 SNHLY, CDR2 FYNNEI.